This T cell receptor beta chain derives from a study of T cells in localized non-small cell lung cancer. Sequenced by immunoSEQ multiplex PCR; TCRdb stores in-frame clones only, minus some. The sample records some 8,200 clones, around 60% being singletons. Study-level results: Longer survival (overall) was linked to higher T cell density in blood. Measurement of T cell clonality placed uninvolved adjacent lung highest, above the level in tumor.

This clone was counted a few times. Its antigen remains unknown. The sequence was collected from an older male donor with stage I squamous cell lung carcinoma. The sample in question was lymph node tissue, obtained before any cancer treatment.

CDR3 amino acids: CASSRPSRRDGQPQHF. CDR3 sequence (DNA): TGTGCCAGCAGTAGGCCCTCCCGACGGGACGGTCAGCCCCAGCATTTT. V is TRBV6-8 and J is TRBJ1-5; D might be TRBD1 (5 bases). V lost 5 bases to trimming and J lost 6 bases, with 20 bases between them. The CDR3 has 16 residues. Germline CDR1 reads MNHGY; CDR2 reads SAAAGT.